This TCR beta chain stems from a study of blood T cells in healthy people across ages. Across the whole study: Using template switching, researchers captured about one barcoded beta molecule for each two T cells.

The CDR3 runs 16 residues. Germline values: CDR1 SGHAT, CDR2 FQNNGV. Trimming shortened V by 5 bases and J by 5 bases, and 22 bases separated the two germline ends. General study findings and limits: The percentage of naive T cells correlated strongly with TCR beta diversity.

Investigators took roughly 10 milliliters of peripheral blood from every donor. The amount of total RNA extracted per sample was at least 5.5 micrograms. Next came a second PCR, run for about 7 to 12 cycles, which used a sample-barcoded 5' primer along with a J-beta primer mix. TCRdb ran MiXCR on the 5' RACE reads and lists one entry per CDR3 protein. The data show about 1.6 million distinct CDR3 sequences, about 35% seen once. On this clonotype: Its antigen remains unknown.

The source is a woman in her thirties in good health. Material for sequencing was blood. The gene calls are TRBV11-2 and TRBJ2-7, with D tentatively TRBD1 (5 bases). DNA for the CDR3: TGTGCCAGCAGCGCCAGGGTAGCAGGTTGGTCCCACGAGCAGTACTTC. Translated, it gives CASSARVAGWSHEQYF.